The 15 T cell receptor beta chains below come from one sample, sequenced in a study of human thymus T cells. Here immunoSEQ multiplex PCR was the method, and the copy in TCRdb shows in-frame clones only, minus some. The sample yields about 60,000 clones, approximately 93% seen once. The material sequenced was blood. Receptor source: a boy under three years old with a congenital heart defect but otherwise immunologically healthy.

The rearrangement joins TRBV19 to TRBJ2-7, with D possibly TRBD1 on 5 matching bases. This CDR3 has 13 residues. In germline, CDR1 is LNHDA, CDR2 SQIVND (reference sequence). Trimming left V 3 bases short and J 2 bases short, with 8 bases between. CDR3 loop: CASSIQGPYEQYF. The CDR3 DNA follows: TGTGCCAGTAGTATCCAGGGCCCCTACGAGCAGTACTTC. Supplemented by reference TRBV19 and TRBJ2-7, the full variable domain reads DGGITQSPKYLFRKEGQNVTLSCEQNLNHDAMYWYRQDPGQGLRLIYYSQIVNDFQKGDIAEGYSVSREKKESFPLTVTSAQKNPTAFYLCASSIQGPYEQYFGPGTRLTVT.

This chain uses TRBV10-3 with TRBJ2-3; D may be TRBD1 or TRBD2 (5 bases each). The V and J ends lost 3 bases and 0 bases respectively, with 10 bases between them. Germline lookup yields CDR1 ENHRY and CDR2 SYGVKD. This CDR3 comprises 15 residues. This chain's CDR3 is CAISDWGKSTDTQYF. The CDR3 DNA sequence: TGTGCCATCAGTGATTGGGGGAAGAGCACAGATACGCAGTATTTT.

This chain links TRBV13 with TRBJ2-1; D might be TRBD1 (6 bases). With 4 bases removed from V and 5 bases from J, the gap between germline ends came to 21 bases. The CDR3 covers 17 residues. The germline CDR1 and CDR2 sequences are PRHDT and FYEKMQ (reference sequence). The CDR3 DNA reads as TGTGCCAGCAGCTCGGGGTTTTCAGGGGACGGGGACAATGAGCAGTTCTTC. Amino acid sequence: CASSSGFSGDGDNEQFF.

This clone was counted a few times. The V gene is TRBV9, the J gene TRBJ1-1, with a weak D call TRBD1 (5 bases). CDR1 and CDR2 from the germline V gene are SGDLS and YYNGEE. The V end was cut by 0 bases, the J end by 3 bases, with 6 bases between. The CDR3 is made up of 13 amino acids. CDR3 sequence (DNA): TGTGCCAGCAGCGTAGGAGGGGACACTGAAGCTTTCTTT. It codes for CASSVGGDTEAFF.

The V call is TRBV7-2, the J call TRBJ2-2; TRBD2 agrees at 7 bases. CDR3 size: 14 residues. After removal of 2 bases from V and 6 bases from J, the junction contained 3 bases not matched to a gene. Per germline, CDR1 SGHTA and CDR2 FQGNSA. CDR3 region: CASSLPTSAGELFF. The CDR3 bases are TGTGCCAGCAGCTTACCTACTAGCGCCGGGGAGCTGTTTTTT.

The chain has TRBV28 and TRBJ2-1; the match to TRBD2 covers 12 bases. The ends lost 3 bases at V and 6 bases at J; junction bases unmatched: 0. Germline CDR1 is MDHEN and CDR2 is SYDVKM. The CDR3 is 14 residues long. The CDR3 loop reads CASSLTSGSNEQFF. The CDR3 bases are TGTGCCAGCAGTTTGACTAGCGGGAGCAATGAGCAGTTCTTC.

This chain uses TRBV6-1 with TRBJ1-5; TRBD1 matches at 7 bases. The CDR3 has 19 residues. CDR1 MNHNS and CDR2 SASEGT come from the germline V gene. V shed 2 bases, J shed 3 bases, and the junction held 16 bases outside the gene matches. The CDR3 reads CASSEIRGPRHQLNQPQHF. As DNA, the CDR3 is TGTGCCAGCAGTGAAATTAGGGGGCCTAGGCACCAGCTCAATCAGCCCCAGCATTTT.

The chain recombines TRBV2 with TRBJ1-1; a possible D gene is TRBD1 (5 bases). The CDR3 spans 16 residues. V lost 4 bases and J 1 base, leaving 16 bases between the germline ends. Germline CDR1 SNHLY, CDR2 FYNNEI. This chain's CDR3 is CASSADVTAGNTEAFF. Written as DNA, the CDR3 is TGTGCCAGCAGTGCGGACGTGACAGCTGGGAACACTGAAGCTTTCTTT.

V gene TRBV5-4 combines with J gene TRBJ2-1; either TRBD1 or TRBD2 may fit D (5 bases each). CDR3 length equals 14 residues. Germline assignment: CDR1 SGHNT and CDR2 YYREEE (reference sequence). The V end was cut by 4 bases, the J end by 5 bases, with 13 bases between. The CDR3 nucleotides are TGTGCCAGCAGCCCGGGACGCTTCGACAATGAGCAGTTCTTC. It encodes CASSPGRFDNEQFF.

The chain links TRBV7-2 to TRBJ1-2; 7 nucleotides line up with TRBD1. The CDR3 covers 16 residues. With 5 bases clipped from V and 13 bases from J, the junction kept 22 bases outside the gene matches. Germline-derived CDR1 and CDR2 are SGHTA and FQGNSA. The CDR3 sequence is CASSLILRQGGADSTF. DNA for the CDR3: TGTGCCAGCAGCCTTATATTAAGACAGGGAGGCGCGGACTCCACCTTC.

This clone showed up just once. The rearrangement links TRBV2 to TRBJ1-4; 7 nucleotides match TRBD1. This CDR3 region has 15 residues. Germline V gene lookup returns CDR1 SNHLY and CDR2 FYNNEI. V lost 3 bases and J lost 8; bases outside the gene matches: 9. The CDR3 nucleotides are TGTGCCAGCAGTGAGGGCGGGACAGTTTGGGAAAAACTGTTTTTT. Amino acids: CASSEGGTVWEKLFF.

The chain has TRBV28 and TRBJ2-2; D unclear. The V gene's germline CDR1 is MDHEN and CDR2 SYDVKM. Between the trimmed V and J ends, which lost 3 bases and 5 bases, there was a span of 10 bases. CDR3 size: 14 residues. The CDR3 protein is CASSFFGRTGELFF. The CDR3 DNA reads TGTGCCAGCAGTTTTTTCGGAAGGACCGGGGAGCTGTTTTTT.

This chain uses TRBV7-2 with TRBJ1-2; 11 bases line up with TRBD1. The CDR3 loop spans 15 amino acids. V lost 5 bases to trimming and J lost 4 bases; unmatched junction nucleotides: 6. Germline lookup yields CDR1 SGHTA and CDR2 FQGNSA. DNA for the CDR3: TGTGCCAGCAGCCTGGACAGGGGGCAGGTCTATGGCTACACCTTC. It codes for CASSLDRGQVYGYTF.

J is TRBJ2-5 and V is TRBV10-3, with 8 bases that match TRBD2. This CDR3 has 13 amino acids. The trim removed 5 bases at V and 4 bases at J, leaving 3 bases unmatched. Germline V lookup: CDR1 ENHRY, CDR2 SYGVKD. CDR3 bases: TGTGCCATCAGTTACCTAGCGGGAGAGACCCAGTACTTC. It yields the protein CAISYLAGETQYF.

A note on this clone: An end of the junction does not agree with germline; a read error may underlie this. The chain has TRBV20-1 and TRBJ2-7, with 8 bases lining up with TRBD2. This CDR3 spans 10 amino acids. Per the germline V gene, CDR1 is DFQATT and CDR2 is SNEGSKA (reference sequence). The CDR3 loop reads CSARLLAEIF. The DNA for the CDR3 is TGCAGTGCTAGACTACTAGCGGAGATATTC.